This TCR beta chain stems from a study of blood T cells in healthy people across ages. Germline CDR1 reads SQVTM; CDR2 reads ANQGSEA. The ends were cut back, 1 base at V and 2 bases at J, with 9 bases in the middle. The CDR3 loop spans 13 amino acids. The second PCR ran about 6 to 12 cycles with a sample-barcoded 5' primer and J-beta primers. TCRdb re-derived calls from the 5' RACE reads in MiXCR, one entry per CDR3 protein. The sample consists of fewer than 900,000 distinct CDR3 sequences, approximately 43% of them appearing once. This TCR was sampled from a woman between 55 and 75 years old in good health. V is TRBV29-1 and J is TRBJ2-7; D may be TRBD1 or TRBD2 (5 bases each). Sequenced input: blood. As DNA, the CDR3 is TGCAGCGTTGAAGTGGGGGAAGCCTACGAGCAGTACTTC. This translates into CSVEVGEAYEQYF.